These T cell receptor beta chains were read from a single sample in a study of regulatory T cells in long-lasting Graves disease. TCRdb analysed the multiplex PCR reads with MiXCR anew, one entry per CDR3 protein. This table has 360,000 or so distinct CDR3 sequences, 15% to 20% appearing once. These data were also reused for a study on T cells in Graves' hyperthyroidism and ophthalmopathy.

This sample comprised peripheral blood mononuclear cells (PBMCs), obtained at new diagnosis, from a patient treated with antithyroid drugs. All receptors derive from a woman between 18 and 30 years old with Graves disease. CDR3s include the opening cysteine and the closing phenylalanine or tryptophan. Each record gives: CDR3 length, D gene, J gene, clone size, V gene, CDR3 DNA, CDR3 protein. A D gene is named only where the DNA matches it firmly. Clone size is shown for a subset of rows, as once, few, many or a class of expanded clone.

length: 14
D: TRBD1
J: TRBJ2-1
size: few
V: TRBV20-1
DNA: TGCAGTGCTACCCACGTTCAGGGGGCCGGTGAGCAGTTCTTC
CDR3: CSATHVQGAGEQFF

length: 14
D: TRBD2
J: TRBJ2-7
size: many
V: TRBV7-9
DNA: TGTGCCAGCAGCGAAGGGACTAGCGGCTACGAGCAGTACTTC
CDR3: CASSEGTSGYEQYF

length: 16
D: TRBD2
J: TRBJ2-7
size: .
V: TRBV2
DNA: TGTGCCAGCCGAACCGGGGAACTAGCGGGGAAAGACGAGCAGTACTTC
CDR3: CASRTGELAGKDEQYF

length: 16
D: .
J: TRBJ2-1
size: .
V: TRBV9
DNA: TGTGCCAGCACTCCCTCACGAGCGGGGACATACAATGAGCAGTTCTTC
CDR3: CASTPSRAGTYNEQFF

length: 13
D: TRBD2
J: TRBJ2-5
size: many
V: TRBV20-1
DNA: TGCAGTGCGCAGGGGACTAGCGCGGAGACCCAGTACTTC
CDR3: CSAQGTSAETQYF

length: 13
D: .
J: TRBJ1-2
size: .
V: TRBV2
DNA: TGTGCCAGCACCTTGACAAGTAACTATGGCCACACCTTC
CDR3: CASTLTSNYGHTF

length: 13
D: .
J: TRBJ2-5
size: .
V: TRBV28
DNA: TGTGCCAGCAGCTTTCGGCAGCAAGAGACCCAGTACTTC
CDR3: CASSFRQQETQYF

length: 13
D: .
J: TRBJ2-7
size: many
V: TRBV10-3
DNA: TGTGCCATCAGTGCGGCTAGCAGCTACGAGCAGTACTTC
CDR3: CAISAASSYEQYF

length: 16
D: .
J: TRBJ1-3
size: many
V: TRBV9
DNA: TGTGCCAGCAGCGAATGGGACGGGTCTATCGGAAACACCATATATTTT
CDR3: CASSEWDGSIGNTIYF

length: 14
D: .
J: TRBJ1-3
size: few
V: TRBV12-3/TRBV12-4
DNA: TGTGCCAGCAGTTTCAGTTATTCTGGAAACACCATATATTTT
CDR3: CASSFSYSGNTIYF

length: 17
D: .
J: TRBJ2-7
size: many
V: TRBV18
DNA: TGTGCCAGCTCACCCCCACTAGGGGGAGGGGGCTCCTACGAGCAGTACTTC
CDR3: CASSPPLGGGGSYEQYF

length: 18
D: TRBD2
J: TRBJ2-1
size: .
V: TRBV7-9
DNA: TGTGCCAGCAGCCCCGAAGCCCCGACTAGCGGGACCTACAATGAGCAGTTCTTC
CDR3: CASSPEAPTSGTYNEQFF

length: 11
D: .
J: TRBJ2-7
size: .
V: TRBV12-3/TRBV12-4
DNA: TGTACCAGCAGTTTAGCCGGGGAGCAGTACTTC
CDR3: CTSSLAGEQYF

length: 13
D: TRBD1
J: TRBJ1-2
size: many
V: TRBV12-3/TRBV12-4
DNA: TGTGCCAGCAGGGACAGGAGGTTCTATGGCTACACCTTC
CDR3: CASRDRRFYGYTF

length: 14
D: .
J: TRBJ1-1
size: many
V: TRBV10-2
DNA: TGCGCCAGCAGTGAGTCTAGGGGCCTCACTGAAGCTTTCTTT
CDR3: CASSESRGLTEAFF

length: 13
D: TRBD1
J: TRBJ2-7
size: many
V: TRBV30
DNA: TGTGCCTCCGGGCAGGGGGCTTCCTACGAGCAGTACTTC
CDR3: CASGQGASYEQYF

length: 15
D: .
J: TRBJ1-5
size: .
V: TRBV9
DNA: TGTGCCAGCGGTCGAACAGGGAATCCAAATCAGCCCCAGCATTTT
CDR3: CASGRTGNPNQPQHF

length: 13
D: .
J: TRBJ1-2
size: .
V: TRBV29-1
DNA: TGCAGCGTCATGGGAGGGGAATGGTATGGCTACACCTTC
CDR3: CSVMGGEWYGYTF

length: 14
D: TRBD2
J: TRBJ2-1
size: .
V: TRBV12-3/TRBV12-4
DNA: TGTGCCAGCACTCAGACTAGCGGGGTTAGTGAGCAGTTCTTC
CDR3: CASTQTSGVSEQFF

length: 16
D: TRBD2
J: TRBJ2-3
size: many
V: TRBV27
DNA: TGTGCCAGCAGTTCACCCTCACGGCGGGAGAGGGATACGCAGTATTTT
CDR3: CASSSPSRRERDTQYF

length: 15
D: TRBD1
J: TRBJ1-1
size: few
V: TRBV7-6
DNA: TGTGCCAGCAGCTTAGGGGGACAGGGGGGCCCTGGGGCTTTCTTT
CDR3: CASSLGGQGGPGAFF

length: 12
D: .
J: TRBJ2-3
size: many
V: TRBV30
DNA: TGTGCCTGGAGTGTACGTATAGATACGCAGTATTTT
CDR3: CAWSVRIDTQYF

length: 13
D: .
J: TRBJ2-5
size: .
V: TRBV20-1
DNA: TGCAGTGCATCGCCTCCCTCTCAGGGGACCCAGTACTTC
CDR3: CSASPPSQGTQYF

length: 15
D: TRBD1
J: TRBJ1-6
size: .
V: TRBV19
DNA: TGTGCCACCTCGCCGAACAGGGGCTACGCGCCACCCCTCCACTTT
CDR3: CATSPNRGYAPPLHF

length: 16
D: .
J: TRBJ2-6
size: many
V: TRBV28
DNA: TGTGCCAGCAGTTCCCGGACGGAGACTGGGGCCAACGTCCTGACTTTC
CDR3: CASSSRTETGANVLTF

length: 16
D: TRBD1
J: TRBJ2-6
size: many
V: TRBV28
DNA: TGTGCCAGCAGCGACCGGACAGGCTCTGGGGCCAACGTCCTGACTTTC
CDR3: CASSDRTGSGANVLTF

length: 14
D: .
J: TRBJ2-1
size: many
V: TRBV13
DNA: TGTGCCAGCAGCCCCCCCGGGGACTACAATGAGCAGTTCTTC
CDR3: CASSPPGDYNEQFF

length: 15
D: TRBD1
J: TRBJ2-3
size: many
V: TRBV20-1
DNA: TGCAGTGCAATGACCCGGACAGGGGGCACTGATACGCAGTATTTT
CDR3: CSAMTRTGGTDTQYF

length: 13
D: .
J: TRBJ2-7
size: many
V: TRBV6-1
DNA: TGTGCCAGCAGGGGCCTCCCCTCCTACGAGCAGTACTTC
CDR3: CASRGLPSYEQYF

length: 14
D: .
J: TRBJ1-2
size: .
V: TRBV28
DNA: TGTGCCACCCGCCTGAGGGGGGCGGCCTATGGCTACACCTTC
CDR3: CATRLRGAAYGYTF

length: 15
D: .
J: TRBJ1-1
size: few
V: TRBV7-9
DNA: TGTGCCAGCAGCTTAGTTGCAGCGGAAAGCCTTGAAGCTTTCTTT
CDR3: CASSLVAAESLEAFF

length: 16
D: .
J: TRBJ2-1
size: few
V: TRBV10-3
DNA: TGTGCCATCACCCCTCATGGGGGGACCTCCTACAATGAGCAGTTCTTC
CDR3: CAITPHGGTSYNEQFF

length: 16
D: TRBD1
J: TRBJ2-2
size: .
V: TRBV19
DNA: TGTGCCAGTACCGAAGGGGGCAGGGTGAACACCGGGGAGCTGTTTTTT
CDR3: CASTEGGRVNTGELFF

length: 15
D: .
J: TRBJ1-1
size: many
V: TRBV19
DNA: TGTGCCAGTAGTCCCGCAGGGGTAGAGGGTTACAGAGCTTTCTTT
CDR3: CASSPAGVEGYRAFF

length: 16
D: TRBD1
J: TRBJ2-7
size: once
V: TRBV9
DNA: TGTGCCAGCAGCGTATCAGCCGGGACAGGGGTCTACGAGCAGTACTTC
CDR3: CASSVSAGTGVYEQYF

length: 12
D: TRBD1
J: TRBJ1-5
size: few
V: TRBV19
DNA: TGTGCCAGTGGACAGGGTTGGCAGCCCCAGCATTTT
CDR3: CASGQGWQPQHF

length: 14
D: .
J: TRBJ2-7
size: many
V: TRBV2
DNA: TGTGCCAGCAGTGTGAAAGGGGCCGACTACGAGCAGTACTTC
CDR3: CASSVKGADYEQYF

length: 12
D: .
J: TRBJ2-2
size: .
V: TRBV19
DNA: TGTGCCAGTAGTAGTGGATTCGGGGAGCTGTTTTTT
CDR3: CASSSGFGELFF